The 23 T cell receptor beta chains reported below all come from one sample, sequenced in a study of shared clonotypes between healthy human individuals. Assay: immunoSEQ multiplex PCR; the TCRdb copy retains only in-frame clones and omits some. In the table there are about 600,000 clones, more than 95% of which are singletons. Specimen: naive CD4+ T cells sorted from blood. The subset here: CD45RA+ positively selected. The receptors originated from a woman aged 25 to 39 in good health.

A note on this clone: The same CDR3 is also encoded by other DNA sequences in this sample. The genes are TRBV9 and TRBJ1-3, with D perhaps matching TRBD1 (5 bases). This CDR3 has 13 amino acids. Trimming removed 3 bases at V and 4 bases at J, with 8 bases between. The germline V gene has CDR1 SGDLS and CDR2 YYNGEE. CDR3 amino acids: CASSAGTGNTIYF. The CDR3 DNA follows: TGTGCCAGCAGCGCAGGGACCGGAAACACCATATATTTT.

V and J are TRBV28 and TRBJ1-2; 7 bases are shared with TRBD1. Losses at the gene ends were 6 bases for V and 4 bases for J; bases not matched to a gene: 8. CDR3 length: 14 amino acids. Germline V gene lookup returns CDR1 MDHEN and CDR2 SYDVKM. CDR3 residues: CASSPGQAVYGYTF. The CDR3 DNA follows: TGTGCCAGCAGCCCCGGACAGGCAGTCTATGGCTACACCTTC.

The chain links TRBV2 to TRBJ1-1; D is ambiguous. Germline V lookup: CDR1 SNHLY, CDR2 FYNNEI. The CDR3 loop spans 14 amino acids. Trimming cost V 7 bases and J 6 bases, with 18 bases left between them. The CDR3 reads CASKFEGDPAEAFF. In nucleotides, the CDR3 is TGTGCCAGCAAGTTTGAGGGCGACCCCGCTGAAGCTTTCTTT. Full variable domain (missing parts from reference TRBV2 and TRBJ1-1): EPEVTQTPSHQVTQMGQEVILRCVPISNHLYFYWYRQILGQKVEFLVSFYNNEISEKSEIFDDQFSVERPDGSNFTLKIRSTKLEDSAMYFCASKFEGDPAEAFFGQGTRLTVV.

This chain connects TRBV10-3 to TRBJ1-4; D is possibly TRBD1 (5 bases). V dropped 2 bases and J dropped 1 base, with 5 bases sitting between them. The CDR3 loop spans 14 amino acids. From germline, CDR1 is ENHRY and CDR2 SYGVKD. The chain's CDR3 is CAISEGGTNEKLFF. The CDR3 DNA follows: TGTGCCATCAGTGAGGGGGGAACTAATGAAAAACTGTTTTTT.

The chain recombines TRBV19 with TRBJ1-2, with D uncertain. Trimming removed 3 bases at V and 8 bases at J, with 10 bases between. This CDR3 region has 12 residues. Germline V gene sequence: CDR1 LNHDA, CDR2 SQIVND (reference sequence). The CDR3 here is CASSMRREGYTF. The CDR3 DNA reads TGTGCCAGTAGTATGAGGAGAGAAGGCTACACCTTC.

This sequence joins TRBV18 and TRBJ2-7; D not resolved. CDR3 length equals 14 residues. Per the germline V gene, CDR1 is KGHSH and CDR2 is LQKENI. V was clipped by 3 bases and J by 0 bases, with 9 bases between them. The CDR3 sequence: CASSPRAASYEQYF. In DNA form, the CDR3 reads TGTGCCAGCTCACCTCGGGCGGCCTCCTACGAGCAGTACTTC.

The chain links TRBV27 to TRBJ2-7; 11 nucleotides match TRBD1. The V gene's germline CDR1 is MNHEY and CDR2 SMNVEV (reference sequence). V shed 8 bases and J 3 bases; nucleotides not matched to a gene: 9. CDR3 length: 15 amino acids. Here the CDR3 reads CASCTTGTGGYEQYF. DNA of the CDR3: TGTGCCAGCTGTACCACCGGGACAGGGGGCTACGAGCAGTACTTC.

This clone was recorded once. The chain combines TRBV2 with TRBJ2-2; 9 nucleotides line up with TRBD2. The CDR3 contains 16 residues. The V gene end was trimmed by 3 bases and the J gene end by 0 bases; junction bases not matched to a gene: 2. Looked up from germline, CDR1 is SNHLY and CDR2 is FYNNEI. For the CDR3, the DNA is TGTGCCAGCAGTGATGGCGGGAGGGCGAACACCGGGGAGCTGTTTTTT. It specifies CASSDGGRANTGELFF.

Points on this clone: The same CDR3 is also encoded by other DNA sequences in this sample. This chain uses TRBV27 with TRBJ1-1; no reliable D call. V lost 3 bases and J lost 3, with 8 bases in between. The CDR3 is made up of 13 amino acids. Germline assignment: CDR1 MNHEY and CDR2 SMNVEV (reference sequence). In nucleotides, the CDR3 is TGTGCCAGCAGTTTGACCTTTGACACTGAAGCTTTCTTT. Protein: CASSLTFDTEAFF.

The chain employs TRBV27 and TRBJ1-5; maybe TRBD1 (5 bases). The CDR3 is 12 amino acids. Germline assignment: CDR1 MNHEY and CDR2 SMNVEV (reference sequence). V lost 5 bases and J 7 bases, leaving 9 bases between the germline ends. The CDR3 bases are TGTGCCAGCAGTCAGCAGGGACAGCCCCAGCATTTT. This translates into CASSQQGQPQHF.

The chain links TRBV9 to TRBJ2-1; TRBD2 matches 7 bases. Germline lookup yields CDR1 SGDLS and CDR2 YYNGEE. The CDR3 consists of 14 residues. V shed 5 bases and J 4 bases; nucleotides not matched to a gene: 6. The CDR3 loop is CASSLASGYNEQFF. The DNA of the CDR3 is TGTGCCAGCAGTTTGGCTAGCGGATACAATGAGCAGTTCTTC. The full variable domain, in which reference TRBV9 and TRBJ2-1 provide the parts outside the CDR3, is DSGVTQTPKHLITATGQRVTLRCSPRSGDLSVYWYQQSLDQGLQFLIQYYNGEERAKGNILERFSAQQFPDLHSELNLSSLELGDSALYFCASSLASGYNEQFFGPGTRLTVL.

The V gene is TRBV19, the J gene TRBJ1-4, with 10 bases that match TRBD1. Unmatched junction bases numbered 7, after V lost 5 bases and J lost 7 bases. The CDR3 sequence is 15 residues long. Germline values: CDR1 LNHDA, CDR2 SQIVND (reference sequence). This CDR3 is CASSPPGDRGEKLFF. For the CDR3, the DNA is TGTGCCAGTAGTCCTCCGGGGGACAGGGGTGAAAAACTGTTTTTT.

The DNA for the CDR3 is TGCGCCAGCAGACCGACAGGATCCAGAACCTCCTACGAGCAGTACTTC. Translating it yields CASRPTGSRTSYEQYF. This chain connects TRBV5-1 to TRBJ2-7; tentatively, D is TRBD1 (6 bases). Trimming stripped 5 bases from V and 0 bases from J, with 18 bases between. Germline loops: CDR1 SGHRS, CDR2 YFSETQ. The CDR3 runs to 16 residues.

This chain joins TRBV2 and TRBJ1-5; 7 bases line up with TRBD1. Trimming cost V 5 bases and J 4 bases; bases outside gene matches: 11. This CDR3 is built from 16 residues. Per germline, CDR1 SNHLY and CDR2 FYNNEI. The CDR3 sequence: CASSPLRGAGNQPQHF. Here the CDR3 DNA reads TGTGCCAGCAGTCCCCTCAGGGGGGCGGGAAATCAGCCCCAGCATTTT.

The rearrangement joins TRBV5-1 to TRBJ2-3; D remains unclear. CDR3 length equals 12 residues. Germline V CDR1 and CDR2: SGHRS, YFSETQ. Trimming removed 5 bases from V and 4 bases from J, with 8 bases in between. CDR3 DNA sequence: TGCGCCAGCAGGCTTCTAGCAGATACGCAGTATTTT. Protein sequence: CASRLLADTQYF.

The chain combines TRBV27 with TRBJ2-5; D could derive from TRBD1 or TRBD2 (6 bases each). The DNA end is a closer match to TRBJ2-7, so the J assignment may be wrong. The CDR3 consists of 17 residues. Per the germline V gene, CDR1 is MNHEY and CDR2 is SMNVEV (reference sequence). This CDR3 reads CASSPKFPGGGSYEQYF. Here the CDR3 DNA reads TGTGCCAGCAGCCCCAAGTTCCCCGGGGGCGGATCCTACGAGCAGTACTTC.

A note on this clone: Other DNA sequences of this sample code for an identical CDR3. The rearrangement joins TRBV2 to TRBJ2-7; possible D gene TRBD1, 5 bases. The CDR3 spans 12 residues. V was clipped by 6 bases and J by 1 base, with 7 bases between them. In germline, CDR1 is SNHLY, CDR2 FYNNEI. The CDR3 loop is CASRDISYEQYF. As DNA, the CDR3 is TGTGCCAGCAGGGACATATCCTACGAGCAGTACTTC. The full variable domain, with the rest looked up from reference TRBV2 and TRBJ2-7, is EPEVTQTPSHQVTQMGQEVILRCVPISNHLYFYWYRQILGQKVEFLVSFYNNEISEKSEIFDDQFSVERPDGSNFTLKIRSTKLEDSAMYFCASRDISYEQYFGPGTRLTVT.

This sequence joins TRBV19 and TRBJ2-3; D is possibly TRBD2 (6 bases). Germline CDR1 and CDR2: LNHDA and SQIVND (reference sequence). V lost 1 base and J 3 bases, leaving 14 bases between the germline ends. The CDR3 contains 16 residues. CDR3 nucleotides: TGTGCCAGTAGTATAGGAGGAGGGAGAAGGACAGATACGCAGTATTTT. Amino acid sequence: CASSIGGGRRTDTQYF.

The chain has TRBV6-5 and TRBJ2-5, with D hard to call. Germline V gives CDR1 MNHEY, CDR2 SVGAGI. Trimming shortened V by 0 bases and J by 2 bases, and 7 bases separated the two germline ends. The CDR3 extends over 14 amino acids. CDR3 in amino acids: CASSYSKLQETQYF. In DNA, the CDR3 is TGTGCCAGCAGTTACTCGAAACTACAAGAGACCCAGTACTTC.

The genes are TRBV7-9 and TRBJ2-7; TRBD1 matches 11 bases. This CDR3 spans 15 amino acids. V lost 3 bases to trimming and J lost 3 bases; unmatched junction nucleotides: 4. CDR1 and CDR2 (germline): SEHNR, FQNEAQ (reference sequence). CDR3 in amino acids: CASSLGQGVIYEQYF. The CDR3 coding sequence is TGTGCCAGCAGCTTGGGACAGGGGGTGATCTACGAGCAGTACTTC.

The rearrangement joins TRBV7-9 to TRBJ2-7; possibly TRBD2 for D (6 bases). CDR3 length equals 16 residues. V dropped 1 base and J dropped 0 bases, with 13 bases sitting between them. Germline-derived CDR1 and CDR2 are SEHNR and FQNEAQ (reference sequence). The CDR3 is CASSLDRWTNSYEQYF. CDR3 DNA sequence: TGTGCCAGCAGCTTAGATCGATGGACTAACTCCTACGAGCAGTACTTC.

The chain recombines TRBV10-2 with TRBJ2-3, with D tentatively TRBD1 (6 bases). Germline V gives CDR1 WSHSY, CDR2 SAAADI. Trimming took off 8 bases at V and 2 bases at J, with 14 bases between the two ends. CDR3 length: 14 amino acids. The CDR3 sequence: CASSGQGPTDTQYF. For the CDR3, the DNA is TGCGCCAGCTCAGGGCAGGGGCCCACAGATACGCAGTATTTT.

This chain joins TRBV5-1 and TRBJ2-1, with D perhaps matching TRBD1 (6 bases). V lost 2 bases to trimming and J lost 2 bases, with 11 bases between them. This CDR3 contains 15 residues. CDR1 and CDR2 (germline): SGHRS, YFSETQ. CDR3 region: CASSFGNRAYNEQFF. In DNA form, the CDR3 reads TGCGCCAGCAGCTTTGGTAACAGGGCCTACAATGAGCAGTTCTTC.